This entry lists 9 T cell receptor beta chains sequenced from one sample in a study of EBV T-cell therapy then PD-1 blockade in nasopharyngeal carcinoma. Noted treatment: AdE1-LMPpoly-expanded autologous EBV-specific T-cell therapy followed by anti-PD-1 nivolumab. The antigens of these receptors remain unknown. Sequencing used immunoSEQ multiplex PCR; TCRdb keeps in-frame clones, though not all of them. The sample contains 17,000 or so clones, approximately 88% of which appear only once. The sample was CD8+ T cells from blood, taken at day 0 from a patient whose treatment included autologous EBV-specific T cells and nivolumab. These receptors were obtained from a man aged 40-49 years with nasopharyngeal carcinoma.

The V and J genes are TRBV4-3 and TRBJ1-2; perhaps TRBD1 as D (5 bases). CDR1 LGHNA and CDR2 YSLEER come from the germline V gene. Trimming left V 2 bases short and J 4 bases short, with 14 bases between. The CDR3 runs to 15 residues. The CDR3 region has the DNA TGCGCCAGCAGCCAATCTAAGGGGACTGCCTATGGCTACACCTTC. Encoded protein: CASSQSKGTAYGYTF.

The CDR3 is CAIGPGGSPLHF. The CDR3, as DNA: TGTGCCATAGGACCTGGTGGCTCACCCCTCCACTTT. The chain joins TRBV19 to TRBJ1-6, with D hard to call. This CDR3 spans 12 amino acids. CDR1 LNHDA and CDR2 SQIVND come from the germline V gene (reference sequence). V lost 10 bases, J lost 10 bases, and 14 bases lay in between.

The genes are TRBV27 and TRBJ2-6; no clear D. Germline CDR1 MNHEY, CDR2 SMNVEV (reference sequence). The CDR3 extends over 16 amino acids. The V end lost 5 bases, the J end lost 0 bases, and 11 bases lay between the germline ends. The CDR3 spells CASSPTVTSGANVLTF. CDR3 coding DNA: TGTGCCAGCAGTCCGACCGTTACCTCTGGGGCCAACGTCCTGACTTTC. The full variable domain, rest sourced from reference TRBV27 and TRBJ2-6, is EAQVTQNPRYLITVTGKKLTVTCSQNMNHEYMSWYRQDPGLGLRQIYYSMNVEVTDKGDVPEGYKVSRKEKRNFPLILESPSPNQTSLYFCASSPTVTSGANVLTFGAGSRLTVL.

This clone was picked up one time. V usage is TRBV3-1 (or the pseudogene TRBV3-2) and J usage is TRBJ2-1; 8 nucleotides match TRBD1. J lost 2 bases, V lost 1 base, and 4 bases had no gene match. CDR1 and CDR2 from the germline V gene are LGHDT and YNNKEL (reference sequence). CDR3 length: 16 amino acids. The CDR3 coding sequence is TGTGCCAGCAGCCAAGCCGGACAGGGCCCCTACAATGAGCAGTTCTTC. This encodes CASSQAGQGPYNEQFF.

The chain uses TRBV6-2 or TRBV6-3 and TRBJ1-2; D is unclear. Trimming stripped 5 bases from V and 4 bases from J, with 14 bases between. The length of the CDR3 is 14 residues. Per the germline V gene, CDR1 is MNHEY and CDR2 is SVGEGT. Here the CDR3 DNA reads TGTGCCAGCAGTGAGGGAGAGGAAGGCTATGGCTACACCTTC. Translating gives CASSEGEEGYGYTF.

This rearrangement joins TRBV7-3 to TRBJ2-1; TRBD1 might be the D (5 bases). This CDR3 spans 18 amino acids. Germline V gene lookup returns CDR1 SGHTA and CDR2 FQGTGA. Trimming cost V 1 base and J 5 bases, with 21 bases left between them. The CDR3 DNA follows: TGTGCCAGCAGCTTAATTGTTCTAGGGGCGATGGGTAACAATGAGCAGTTCTTC. Amino acids: CASSLIVLGAMGNNEQFF.

This clone is labeled medium-sized (0.01 to 0.1%). The V call is TRBV4-3, the J call TRBJ2-6; a weak D match, TRBD1 (5 bases). Trimming stripped 0 bases from V and 0 bases from J, with 24 bases between. The CDR3 covers 22 residues. Germline V gene sequence: CDR1 LGHNA, CDR2 YSLEER. This chain's CDR3 is CASSQDLVRRDSLFSGANVLTF. CDR3 in DNA: TGCGCCAGCAGCCAAGATCTAGTGAGGCGAGACAGCCTTTTCTCTGGGGCCAACGTCCTGACTTTC.

The chain uses TRBV6-5 and TRBJ1-1; D gene unclear. CDR3 length equals 15 residues. The V end was cut by 6 bases, the J end by 0 bases, with 14 bases between. Germline CDR1 is MNHEY and CDR2 is SVGAGI. CDR3 coding DNA: TGTGCCAGCAGCTCCCTTCCTTTTATGAACACTGAAGCTTTCTTT. Encoded protein: CASSSLPFMNTEAFF.

The rearrangement links TRBV28 to TRBJ2-3, with D unclear. CDR1 is MDHEN, CDR2 SYDVKM, per germline. CDR3 size: 12 residues. Trimming left V 3 bases short and J 2 bases short, with 3 bases between. The CDR3 DNA reads TGTGCCAGCAGTTTGCACACAGATACGCAGTATTTT. Its protein product is CASSLHTDTQYF.